Presented here are 32 T cell receptor beta chains from one specimen sequenced in a study of T-cell reconstitution after alpha-beta-depleted transplantation in children. It was with unique molecular identifiers that the TCRbeta library was prepared. TCRdb reprocessed the PCR reads via MiXCR and lists one record per CDR3 protein. The sample contains more than 200,000 distinct CDR3 sequences, 20% to 30% of which appear only once. Sequencing used PBMCs, mostly from graft donor cells, obtained 360 days after TCRalphabeta/CD19-depleted stem cell transplant. These TCRs come from a female patient aged 2-9 years who had a stem cell transplant for congenital amegakaryocytic thrombocytopenia, so the T cells may come from the graft donor.

The chain links TRBV4-2 to TRBJ2-7, with 13 bases lining up with TRBD2. The germline CDR1 and CDR2 sequences are LGHNA and YNFKEQ. The CDR3 runs 15 residues. V was pared by 1 base and J by 5 bases, with 2 bases of the junction left unmatched. The CDR3 here is CASSQVGTSGNEQYF. CDR3 nucleotides: TGTGCCAGCAGCCAAGTGGGGACTAGCGGGAACGAGCAGTACTTC.

This clonotype has more than one count but fewer than ten. The CDR3: CASSWSAWGNTEAFF. CDR3 bases: TGTGCCAGCAGCTGGAGTGCTTGGGGGAACACTGAAGCTTTCTTT. V and J are TRBV5-8 and TRBJ1-1; D call uncertain. Per the germline V gene, CDR1 is SGHTS and CDR2 is YDEGEE. This CDR3 spans 15 amino acids. V was cut by 3 bases and J by 1 base, with 13 bases left in between.

This clonotype was picked up many times. The V and J genes are TRBV5-1 and TRBJ2-1; D is uncertain. There are 15 residues in the CDR3. The germline V gene has CDR1 SGHRS and CDR2 YFSETQ. The V gene lost 0 bases and the J gene lost 8 bases, with 15 bases spanning the gap. Here the CDR3 DNA reads TGCGCCAGCAGCTTGGTAGGGAACTCAGTGGATGAGCAGTTCTTC. Protein product: CASSLVGNSVDEQFF. Complete variable domain (other parts from reference TRBV5-1 and TRBJ2-1): KAGVTQTPRYLIKTRGQQVTLSCSPISGHRSVSWYQQTPGQGLQFLFEYFSETQRNKGNFPGRFSGRQFSNSRSEMNVSTLELGDSALYLCASSLVGNSVDEQFFGPGTRLTVL.

This chain joins TRBV5-1 and TRBJ2-1; either TRBD1 or TRBD2 may fit D (5 bases each). V dropped 6 bases and J dropped 5 bases, with 12 bases sitting between them. The germline V gene has CDR1 SGHRS and CDR2 YFSETQ. The CDR3 loop spans 13 amino acids. For the CDR3, the DNA is TGCGCCAGCACCCGGGACGGGAACAATGAGCAGTTCTTC. Amino acid sequence: CASTRDGNNEQFF.

V and J are TRBV4-1 and TRBJ1-2; D is possibly TRBD1 (6 bases). The V gene lost 3 bases and the J gene lost 3 bases, with 23 bases spanning the gap. There are 18 residues in the CDR3. Germline assignment: CDR1 MGHRA and CDR2 YSYEKL. The CDR3 DNA reads as TGCGCCAGCAGCCAGCTTTTAGGAGGGGGGTCTTTGGACTATGGCTACACCTTC. Translation: CASSQLLGGGSLDYGYTF.

This clonotype was detected only a few times. The genes are TRBV29-1 and TRBJ1-3, with TRBD1 identical over 8 bases. The CDR3 is made up of 14 amino acids. The germline V gene has CDR1 SQVTM and CDR2 ANQGSEA. The V segment lost 8 bases and the J segment 2 bases; nucleotides outside the gene matches: 8. The CDR3 DNA follows: TGCAGCCCAGACAGGGGTAGAGCTGGAAACACCATATATTTT. Protein product: CSPDRGRAGNTIYF.

The rearrangement joins TRBV12-3 or TRBV12-4 to TRBJ2-2, with D unclear. Trimming removed 7 bases at V and 6 bases at J, with 9 bases between. This CDR3 has 12 residues. CDR3 sequence: CASTVGAGELFF. The DNA of the CDR3 is TGTGCCAGCACCGTTGGGGCCGGGGAGCTGTTTTTT.

The J gene is TRBJ1-3, the V gene TRBV19; unclear D gene. The V and J ends lost 6 bases and 0 bases respectively, with 15 bases between them. The CDR3 is 16 amino acids. Germline V gene data show CDR1 as LNHDA and CDR2 as SQIVND (reference sequence). CDR3 protein: CASRGGKLRSGNTIYF. CDR3 DNA sequence: TGTGCCAGTAGAGGTGGCAAGTTACGCTCTGGAAACACCATATATTTT.

V is TRBV5-1 and J is TRBJ1-6; D perhaps matches TRBD1 (5 bases). This CDR3 spans 15 amino acids. Trimming stripped 2 bases from V and 10 bases from J, with 16 bases between. Germline loops: CDR1 SGHRS, CDR2 YFSETQ. The CDR3 spells CASSFHPGEGSPLHF. Written as DNA, the CDR3 is TGCGCCAGCAGCTTTCACCCGGGGGAAGGATCACCCCTCCACTTT.

In this sample, this clonotype turned up a few times. The genes are TRBV5-1 and TRBJ2-1; TRBD1 matches 7 bases. CDR1 and CDR2 (germline): SGHRS, YFSETQ. Trimming took 0 bases from V and 6 from J; bases not matched to a gene: 9. The CDR3 runs to 16 residues. In DNA, the CDR3 is TGCGCCAGCAGCTTGGCTTTCCGGGACAGTGGCAATGAGCAGTTCTTC. It yields the protein CASSLAFRDSGNEQFF.

Remarks on this clonotype: One junction end does not reproduce the germline sequence, and a read error may be involved. This rearrangement joins TRBV9 to TRBJ2-5; 10 nucleotides agree with TRBD2. From germline, CDR1 is SGDLS and CDR2 YYNGEE. The CDR3 has 14 residues. The CDR3: CVSSSAGGWETQYF. The CDR3 nucleotides are TGTGTCAGCAGTTCAGCGGGAGGGTGGGAGACCCAGTACTTC.

Only a few counts were recorded for this clonotype. The chain uses TRBV20-1 and TRBJ2-3, with TRBD2 matching 7 bases. Germline V gives CDR1 DFQATT, CDR2 SNEGSKA (reference sequence). CDR3 size: 13 residues. V lost 3 bases, J lost 2 bases, and 2 bases stayed unmatched. The CDR3 sequence: CSASGRSTDTQYF. In DNA, the CDR3 is TGCAGTGCTAGCGGGAGGTCCACAGATACGCAGTATTTT.

Here the CDR3 reads CATGRGEGTDTQYF. The CDR3 DNA follows: TGTGCCACCGGGAGGGGCGAGGGGACAGATACGCAGTATTTT. This rearrangement joins TRBV6-1 to TRBJ2-3; 8 nucleotides line up with TRBD2. CDR3 length: 14 amino acids. The V and J ends lost 10 bases and 3 bases, in that order; junction bases with no gene match: 9. Germline CDR1 and CDR2: MNHNS and SASEGT.

This clonotype has more than one count but fewer than ten. The chain is built from TRBV7-8 and TRBJ1-1; maybe TRBD1 (5 bases). Germline lookup yields CDR1 SGHVS and CDR2 FQNEAQ. Trimming took 5 bases from V and 1 from J, leaving 14 bases between them. The CDR3 has 15 residues. The CDR3 DNA sequence: TGTGCCAGCAGCCGGGATTTAGGGGCGAACACTGAAGCTTTCTTT. It encodes CASSRDLGANTEAFF.

The rearrangement joins TRBV2 to TRBJ2-1; perhaps TRBD2 as D (5 bases). The CDR3 is 15 residues long. Trimming removed 6 bases at V and 0 bases at J, with 12 bases between. Per germline, CDR1 SNHLY and CDR2 FYNNEI. The CDR3 bases are TGTGCCAGCAGAGCGGACCCAAGCTCCTACAATGAGCAGTTCTTC. It codes for CASRADPSSYNEQFF. Based on the CDR3 plus reference TRBV2 and TRBJ2-1, the full variable domain is EPEVTQTPSHQVTQMGQEVILRCVPISNHLYFYWYRQILGQKVEFLVSFYNNEISEKSEIFDDQFSVERPDGSNFTLKIRSTKLEDSAMYFCASRADPSSYNEQFFGPGTRLTVL.

This chain links TRBV12-3 or TRBV12-4 with TRBJ1-2, with D hard to call. This CDR3 spans 15 amino acids. Between the trimmed V and J ends, which lost 5 bases and 0 bases, there was a span of 13 bases. The CDR3 nucleotides are TGTGCCAGCAGTACCAGGCAGGTAGCTAACTATGGCTACACCTTC. It encodes CASSTRQVANYGYTF.

The V and J genes are TRBV20-1 and TRBJ2-7; D might be TRBD1 (6 bases). The germline CDR1 and CDR2 sequences are DFQATT and SNEGSKA (reference sequence). V lost 3 bases and J lost 1, with 13 bases in between. The CDR3 extends over 14 amino acids. In DNA, the CDR3 is TGCAGTGCTAGTCCGGACAGACCTTCCTACGAGCAGTACTTC. Encoded protein: CSASPDRPSYEQYF.

This clonotype was observed a handful of times. The J gene is TRBJ1-4, the V gene TRBV2; 7 bases are shared with TRBD1. V gave up 7 bases and J gave up 6 bases; unmatched junction bases: 17. CDR1 and CDR2 from the germline V gene are SNHLY and FYNNEI. This CDR3 region has 17 residues. CDR3 amino acids: CASKNRGLYWIDEKLFF. CDR3 in DNA: TGTGCCAGCAAGAACAGGGGATTGTATTGGATTGATGAAAAACTGTTTTTT.

The sample holds a few counts of this clonotype. The genes are TRBV5-1 and TRBJ2-3, with TRBD1 as a possible D gene (5 bases). CDR3 length: 17 amino acids. V shed 4 bases and J shed 0 bases, with 18 bases lying between them. Germline CDR1 reads SGHRS; CDR2 reads YFSETQ. In DNA, the CDR3 is TGCGCCAGCAGCAGGGGCCGTCGAGTGTCGAGCACAGATACGCAGTATTTT. Translated: CASSRGRRVSSTDTQYF. Using reference TRBV5-1 and TRBJ2-3 for the parts outside the CDR3, the full variable domain is KAGVTQTPRYLIKTRGQQVTLSCSPISGHRSVSWYQQTPGQGLQFLFEYFSETQRNKGNFPGRFSGRQFSNSRSEMNVSTLELGDSALYLCASSRGRRVSSTDTQYFGPGTRLTVL.

The chain has TRBV7-9 and TRBJ2-2, with D unclear. The V end lost 3 bases, the J end lost 3 bases, and 5 bases lay between the germline ends. There are 13 residues in the CDR3. Germline-derived CDR1 and CDR2 are SEHNR and FQNEAQ (reference sequence). For the CDR3, the DNA is TGTGCCAGCAGCTTCGAACACACCGGGGAGCTGTTTTTT. Amino acid sequence: CASSFEHTGELFF.

The sample holds a few counts of this clonotype. This sequence joins TRBV4-1 and TRBJ1-3; unclear D gene. This CDR3 has 13 amino acids. CDR1 is MGHRA, CDR2 YSYEKL, per germline. V was trimmed by 0 bases and J by 9 bases, leaving 9 bases between them. Written as DNA, the CDR3 is TGCGCCAGCAGCCAAGACCCAGGTGGCACCATATATTTT. Protein: CASSQDPGGTIYF.

The chain links TRBV9 to TRBJ2-1, with 8 bases lining up with TRBD2. CDR3 length: 15 amino acids. CDR1 and CDR2 (germline): SGDLS, YYNGEE. Trimming took 6 bases from V and 3 from J; bases not matched to a gene: 8. CDR3 protein: CASKGGTRLYNEQFF. The CDR3 DNA sequence: TGTGCCAGCAAAGGTGGGACTAGACTCTACAATGAGCAGTTCTTC.

This clonotype has just a few counts. The chain couples TRBV7-2 to TRBJ2-7; 9 positions match TRBD1. Germline V gene sequence: CDR1 SGHTA, CDR2 FQGNSA. V dropped 1 base and J dropped 3; count of bases not matched to a gene: 4. The CDR3 totals 15 residues. CDR3: CASSLGGTGIYEQYF. The CDR3 DNA reads TGTGCCAGCAGCTTAGGCGGGACAGGGATCTACGAGCAGTACTTC.

Concerning this clonotype itself: A read error is possible here, since a much larger clone lies one base away. The chain is built from TRBV20-1 and TRBJ2-7, with a tentative D call TRBD2 (6 bases). This CDR3 comprises 14 residues. V gave up 6 bases and J gave up 7 bases, with 22 bases separating them. Germline V gene lookup returns CDR1 DFQATT and CDR2 SNEGSKA (reference sequence). CDR3 in amino acids: CSATSSRVGEEQYF. CDR3 DNA sequence: TGCAGTGCCACTAGCTCGCGTGTCGGGGAGGAGCAGTACTTC.

This clonotype was picked up many times. This chain links TRBV12-3 or TRBV12-4 with TRBJ1-3, with 9 bases lining up with TRBD1. V was pared by 5 bases and J by 2 bases, with 1 base of the junction left unmatched. This CDR3 comprises 14 residues. The CDR3 sequence is CASSGDRAGNTIYF. CDR3 nucleotides: TGTGCCAGCAGTGGGGACAGGGCTGGAAACACCATATATTTT.

Many counts were recorded for this clonotype. V gene TRBV29-1 combines with J gene TRBJ2-3; 10 bases agree with TRBD1. In germline, CDR1 is SQVTM, CDR2 ANQGSEA. The CDR3 runs to 14 residues. With 3 bases clipped from V and 3 bases from J, the junction kept 3 bases outside the gene matches. The DNA of the CDR3 is TGCAGCGTTGAGAGGGACAGGGGAACAGATACGCAGTATTTT. Translated, it gives CSVERDRGTDTQYF.

This clonotype was observed a handful of times. The J gene is TRBJ2-3, the V gene TRBV7-2; 9 positions agree with TRBD2. The CDR3 loop spans 13 amino acids. From germline, CDR1 is SGHTA and CDR2 FQGNSA. Trimming removed 6 bases from V and 7 bases from J; junction bases left unmatched: 5. CDR3 residues: CASRRGGSNTQYF. The CDR3 DNA follows: TGTGCCAGCAGGCGGGGGGGCAGCAATACGCAGTATTTT.

This clonotype was counted a few times. The CDR3 bases are TGTGCCAGCAGCCTATGGGACACCGCCACAGATACGCAGTATTTT. Translating gives CASSLWDTATDTQYF. The genes are TRBV7-8 and TRBJ2-3; perhaps TRBD1 as D (6 bases). V lost 5 bases, J lost 2 bases, and 14 bases lay in between. CDR3 length equals 15 residues. The germline gives CDR1 SGHVS, CDR2 FQNEAQ.

The rearrangement joins TRBV7-9 to TRBJ2-3; 7 positions agree with TRBD2. V gave up 6 bases and J gave up 4 bases; unmatched junction bases: 13. There are 16 residues in the CDR3. Germline CDR1 SEHNR, CDR2 FQNEAQ (reference sequence). CDR3 nucleotides: TGTGCCAGCAGTTCACTCGGACGGGGGAGGGCAGATACGCAGTATTTT. Translated, it gives CASSSLGRGRADTQYF.

This clonotype was observed a handful of times. The genes are TRBV6-5 and TRBJ1-5; 8 nucleotides agree with TRBD1. Looked up from germline, CDR1 is MNHEY and CDR2 is SVGAGI. CDR3 length: 16 amino acids. Unmatched junction bases numbered 6, after V lost 2 bases and J lost 3 bases. The CDR3 loop reads CASSYLGTGPNQPQHF. CDR3 bases: TGTGCCAGCAGTTACCTTGGGACAGGCCCCAATCAGCCCCAGCATTTT.

This clonotype was counted between two and nine times. The chain employs TRBV6-5 and TRBJ2-7; unclear D gene. The V gene lost 3 bases and the J gene lost 3 bases, with 18 bases spanning the gap. The CDR3 is 16 residues long. Germline loops: CDR1 MNHEY, CDR2 SVGAGI. The CDR3: CASSYGVGEGFYEQYF. CDR3 nucleotide sequence: TGTGCCAGCAGTTATGGCGTGGGTGAAGGGTTCTACGAGCAGTACTTC.

The chain employs TRBV28 and TRBJ1-6; D is uncertain. The CDR3 is 12 residues long. V lost 4 bases and J lost 7, with 5 bases in between. The germline gives CDR1 MDHEN, CDR2 SYDVKM. Here the CDR3 DNA reads TGTGCCAGCAGTTACGGGAATTCACCCCTCCACTTT. Translated: CASSYGNSPLHF.